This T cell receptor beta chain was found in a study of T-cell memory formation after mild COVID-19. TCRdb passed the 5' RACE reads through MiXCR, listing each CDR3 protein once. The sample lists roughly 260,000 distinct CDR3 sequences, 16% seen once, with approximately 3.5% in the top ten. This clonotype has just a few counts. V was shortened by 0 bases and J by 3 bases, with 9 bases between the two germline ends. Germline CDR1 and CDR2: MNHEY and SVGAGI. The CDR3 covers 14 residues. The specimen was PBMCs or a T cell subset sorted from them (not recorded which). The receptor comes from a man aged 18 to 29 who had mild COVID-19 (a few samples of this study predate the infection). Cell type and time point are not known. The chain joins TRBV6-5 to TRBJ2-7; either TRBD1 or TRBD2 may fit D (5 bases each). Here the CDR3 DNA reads TGTGCCAGCAGTTACTCGTGGGGGTTCTACGAGCAGTACTTC. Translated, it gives CASSYSWGFYEQYF.